The text below deals with one TCR beta chain. The sample belongs to a study of regulatory T cells in long-lasting Graves disease. Study-level background: A definition of persistent Graves' disease required over 5 years of antithyroid drugs plus positive TSH receptor antibodies.

Library construction for TCR beta used iRepertoire HTBI primers and Arm-PCR of CDR3 regions. TCRdb re-derived calls from the multiplex PCR reads in MiXCR, one entry per CDR3 protein. The sample records 300,000 or so distinct CDR3 sequences, 20% being singletons. Sample time point: persistent/refractory GD, antithyroid drugs over 5 years with positive TRAb. RNA extracted from PBMCs served as the sequencing template. The peripheral blood volume drawn was 7 to 10 milliliters, and it was collected into EDTA tubes. The sequence was obtained from a female donor with Graves disease. This specimen consisted of peripheral blood mononuclear cells (PBMCs), obtained when the disease was refractory, from a patient treated with antithyroid drugs.

CDR3 sequence: CASSTRGWGNEQFF. CDR3 nucleotides: TGTGCCAGCAGCACCAGGGGTTGGGGCAATGAGCAGTTCTTC. V usage is TRBV7-8 and J usage is TRBJ2-1; TRBD1 is a possible D gene (6 bases). This CDR3 is built from 14 residues. V lost 5 bases and J 6 bases, leaving 14 bases between the germline ends. CDR1 and CDR2 from the germline V gene are SGHVS and FQNEAQ.